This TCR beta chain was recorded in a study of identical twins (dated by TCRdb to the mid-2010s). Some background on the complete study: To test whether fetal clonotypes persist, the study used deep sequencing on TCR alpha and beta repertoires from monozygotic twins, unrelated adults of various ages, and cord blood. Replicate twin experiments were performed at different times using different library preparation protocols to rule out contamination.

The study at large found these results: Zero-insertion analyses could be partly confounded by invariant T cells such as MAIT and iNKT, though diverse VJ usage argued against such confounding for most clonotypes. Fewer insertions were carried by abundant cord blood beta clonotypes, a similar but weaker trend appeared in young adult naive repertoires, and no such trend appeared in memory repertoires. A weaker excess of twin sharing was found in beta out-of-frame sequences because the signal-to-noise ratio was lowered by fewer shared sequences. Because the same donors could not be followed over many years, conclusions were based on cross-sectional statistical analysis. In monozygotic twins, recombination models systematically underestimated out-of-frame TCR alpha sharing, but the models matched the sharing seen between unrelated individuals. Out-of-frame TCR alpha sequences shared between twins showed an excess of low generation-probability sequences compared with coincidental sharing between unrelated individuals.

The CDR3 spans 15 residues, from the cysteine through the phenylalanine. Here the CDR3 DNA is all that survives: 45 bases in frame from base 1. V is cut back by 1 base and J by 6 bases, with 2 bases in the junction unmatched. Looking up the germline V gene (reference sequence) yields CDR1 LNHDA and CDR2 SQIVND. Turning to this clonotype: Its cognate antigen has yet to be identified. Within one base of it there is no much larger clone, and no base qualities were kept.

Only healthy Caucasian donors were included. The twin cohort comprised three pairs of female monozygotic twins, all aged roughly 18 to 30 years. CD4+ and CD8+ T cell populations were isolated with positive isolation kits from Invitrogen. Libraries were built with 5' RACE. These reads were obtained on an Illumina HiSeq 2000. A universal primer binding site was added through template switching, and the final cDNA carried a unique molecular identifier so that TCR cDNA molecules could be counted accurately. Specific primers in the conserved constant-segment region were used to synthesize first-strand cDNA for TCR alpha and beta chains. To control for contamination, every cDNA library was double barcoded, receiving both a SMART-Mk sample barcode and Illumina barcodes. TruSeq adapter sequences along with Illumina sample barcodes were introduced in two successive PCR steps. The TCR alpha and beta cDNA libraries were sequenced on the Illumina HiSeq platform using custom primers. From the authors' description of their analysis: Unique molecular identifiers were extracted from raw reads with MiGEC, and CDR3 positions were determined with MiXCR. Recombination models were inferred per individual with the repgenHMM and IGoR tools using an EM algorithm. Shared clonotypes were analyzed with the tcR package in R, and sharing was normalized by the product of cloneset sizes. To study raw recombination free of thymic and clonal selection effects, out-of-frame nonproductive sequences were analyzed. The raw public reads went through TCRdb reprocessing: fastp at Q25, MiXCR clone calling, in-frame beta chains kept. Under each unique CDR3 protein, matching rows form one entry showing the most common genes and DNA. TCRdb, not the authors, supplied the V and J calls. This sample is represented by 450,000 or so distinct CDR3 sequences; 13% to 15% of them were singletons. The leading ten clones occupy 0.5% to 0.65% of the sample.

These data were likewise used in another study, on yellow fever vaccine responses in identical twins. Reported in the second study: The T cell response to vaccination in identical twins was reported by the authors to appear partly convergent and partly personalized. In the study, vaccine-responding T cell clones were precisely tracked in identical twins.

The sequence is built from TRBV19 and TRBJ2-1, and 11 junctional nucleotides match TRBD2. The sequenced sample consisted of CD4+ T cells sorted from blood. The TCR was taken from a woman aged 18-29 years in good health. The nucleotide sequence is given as TGTGCCAGTAGTATAGTAGGGACTAGCGGCAATGAGCAGTTCTTC. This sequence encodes CASSIVGTSGNEQFF.